These 4 T cell receptor beta chains were sequenced from one sample in a study of T cells in lung cancer brain metastases. Method: immunoSEQ multiplex PCR; TCRdb's copy keeps in-frame clones and lacks some. The data hold roughly 4,500 clones, with about 87% observed a single time. The sequenced sample was tumor tissue from the primary lung tumor. The receptors come from a man aged 60 to 75 with non-small cell lung cancer.

The chain's CDR3 is CASSLKDSLVDGYTF. CDR3 sequence (DNA): TGTGCCAGCAGCCTGAAAGATTCCCTCGTAGATGGCTACACCTTC. The chain has TRBV6-6 and TRBJ1-2; D is uncertain. Looked up from germline, CDR1 is MNHNY and CDR2 is SVGAGI (reference sequence). Trimming shortened V by 6 bases and J by 6 bases, and 20 bases separated the two germline ends. The CDR3 has 15 amino acids.

The rearrangement joins TRBV19 to TRBJ1-2, with D possibly TRBD1 on 6 matching bases. The V end was cut by 6 bases, the J end by 4 bases, with 12 bases between. Germline assignment: CDR1 LNHDA and CDR2 SQIVND (reference sequence). The CDR3 length is 13 residues. CDR3 nucleotides: TGTGCCAGTAGCCAACAGGGATTCTATGGCTACACCTTC. It translates to CASSQQGFYGYTF.

The rearrangement uses TRBV4-3 and TRBJ2-1; TRBD2 aligns across 10 bases. After removal of 0 bases from V and 8 bases from J, the junction contained 4 bases not matched to a gene. Germline values: CDR1 LGHNA, CDR2 YSLEER. The CDR3 has 15 residues. CDR3 nucleotides: TGCGCCAGCAGCCAAGAGCGACTAGCGGGCGATGAGCAGTTCTTC. Encoded protein: CASSQERLAGDEQFF.

This clone was seen only once. The rearrangement joins TRBV5-1 to TRBJ1-1; D might be TRBD1 (5 bases). This CDR3 is 14 amino acids long. V dropped 0 bases and J dropped 1 base, with 7 bases sitting between them. Germline loops: CDR1 SGHRS, CDR2 YFSETQ. CDR3 amino acids: CASSLEGQNTEAFF. CDR3 coding DNA: TGCGCCAGCAGCTTGGAAGGACAGAACACTGAAGCTTTCTTT.